These 30 T cell receptor beta chains originate from one sample sequenced in a study of T-cell memory formation after mild COVID-19. TCRdb redid the calling of the 5' RACE reads with MiXCR, one entry per CDR3 protein. The repertoire holds 300,000 or so distinct CDR3 sequences, around 15% seen once, with approximately 23% in the top ten. The source material was PBMCs or a T cell subset sorted from them (not recorded which). The receptors originated from a man aged 18 to 30 who had mild COVID-19 (a few samples of this study predate the infection). Cell type and time point are not known.

The J gene is TRBJ2-7, the V gene TRBV20-1; 9 bases are a match to TRBD2. CDR1 is DFQATT, CDR2 SNEGSKA, per germline (reference sequence). The J segment lost 5 bases and the V segment lost 6 bases, leaving 8 bases of the junction unmatched. CDR3 length: 13 amino acids. CDR3 in DNA: TGCAGTGCCCGGGGCGGGGGGGCCGACGAGCAGTACGTC. This codes for CSARGGGADEQYV.

The CDR3 nucleotides read TGTGCCAGCAGCGCACAGGCTAACTATGGCTACACCTTC. Amino acids: CASSAQANYGYTF. The chain is built from TRBV13 and TRBJ1-2, with D perhaps matching TRBD1 (5 bases). There are 13 residues in the CDR3. The V gene lost 5 bases and the J gene lost 0 bases, with 7 bases spanning the gap. The germline gives CDR1 PRHDT, CDR2 FYEKMQ (reference sequence).

J is TRBJ2-7 and V is TRBV9; possible D gene TRBD2, 5 bases. Trimming removed 3 bases at V and 6 bases at J, with 13 bases between. CDR1 is SGDLS and CDR2 is YYNGEE in the germline V gene. The CDR3 is 13 residues long. The CDR3: CASSARGSCEQYV. The CDR3 DNA reads TGTGCCAGCAGCGCCCGCGGGTCTTGCGAGCAGTACGTC.

The chain links TRBV2 to TRBJ2-7; 10 bases agree with TRBD1. This CDR3 has 15 residues. The germline V gene encodes CDR1 SNHLY and CDR2 FYNNEI. V dropped 5 bases and J dropped 1; count of bases not matched to a gene: 5. The CDR3 reads CASSRTGQGSYEQYF. The DNA for the CDR3 is TGTGCCAGCAGTCGAACGGGACAGGGGTCCTACGAGCAGTACTTC. The entire variable domain, with the rest obtained from reference TRBV2 and TRBJ2-7, is as follows: EPEVTQTPSHQVTQMGQEVILRCVPISNHLYFYWYRQILGQKVEFLVSFYNNEISEKSEIFDDQFSVERPDGSNFTLKIRSTKLEDSAMYFCASSRTGQGSYEQYFGPGTRLTVT.

This clonotype was found a few times. The chain has TRBV19 and TRBJ2-4; D perhaps matches TRBD2 (6 bases). The germline V and J ends were trimmed by 11 bases and 0 bases, with 11 bases remaining between them. The germline V gene encodes CDR1 LNHDA and CDR2 SQIVND (reference sequence). The CDR3 runs 13 residues. The CDR3 sequence: CAAGGVAKNIQYF. CDR3 DNA: TGTGCCGCAGGAGGGGTAGCCAAAAACATTCAGTACTTC.

This clonotype was observed a few times. The rearrangement uses TRBV5-1 and TRBJ2-5, with 13 bases matching TRBD2. V shed 3 bases, J shed 2 bases, and the junction held 7 bases outside the gene matches. Germline assignment: CDR1 SGHRS and CDR2 YFSETQ. This CDR3 is 17 amino acids long. In DNA form, the CDR3 reads TGCGCCAGCAGCTCAGCCGCGACTAGCGGGGGGCAAGAGACCCAGTACTTC. Its translation is CASSSAATSGGQETQYF. The full variable domain, rest sourced from reference TRBV5-1 and TRBJ2-5, is KAGVTQTPRYLIKTRGQQVTLSCSPISGHRSVSWYQQTPGQGLQFLFEYFSETQRNKGNFPGRFSGRQFSNSRSEMNVSTLELGDSALYLCASSSAATSGGQETQYFGPGTRLLVL.

This clonotype was seen repeatedly, ten times or more. The CDR3 spells CSARDGRGAYEQFF. CDR3 DNA sequence: TGCAGTGCTAGAGATGGAAGAGGGGCCTATGAGCAGTTCTTC. This chain connects TRBV20-1 to TRBJ2-1, with D tentatively TRBD1 or TRBD2 (5 bases each). The CDR3 contains 14 residues. Germline V gene data show CDR1 as DFQATT and CDR2 as SNEGSKA (reference sequence). The V and J ends lost 0 bases and 8 bases respectively, with 14 bases between them.

This clonotype occurred a few times. The V call is TRBV4-1, the J call TRBJ2-7; tentatively, D is TRBD1 (5 bases). Germline values: CDR1 MGHRA, CDR2 YSYEKL. The V end was cut by 0 bases, the J end by 3 bases, with 9 bases between. The CDR3 extends over 14 amino acids. CDR3 in amino acids: CASSQDTGHYEQYV. CDR3 in DNA: TGCGCCAGCAGCCAAGACACAGGACACTACGAGCAGTACGTC.

This chain links TRBV10-2 with TRBJ1-5; 9 bases match TRBD1. The CDR3 totals 16 residues. Unmatched junction bases numbered 18, after V lost 8 bases and J lost 10 bases. The germline gives CDR1 WSHSY, CDR2 SAAADI. CDR3 in DNA: TGCGCCAGCGCGAGTATAAACCCCCGGACAGGGGACCCCCAGCATTTT. This translates into CASASINPRTGDPQHF.

There are many counts of this clonotype. This chain's CDR3 is CSVLGGANTGELFF. The CDR3 DNA reads as TGCAGCGTCCTGGGGGGGGCGAACACCGGGGAGCTGTTTTTT. The J gene is TRBJ2-2, the V gene TRBV29-1; 7 nucleotides match TRBD2. The CDR3 has 14 amino acids. Trimming cost V 6 bases and J 0 bases; bases outside gene matches: 4. Germline assignment: CDR1 SQVTM and CDR2 ANQGSEA.

The CDR3, as DNA: TGTGCCAGCAGTGGGGGTTCAGATACGCAGTATTTT. This sequence encodes CASSGGSDTQYF. The rearrangement joins TRBV2 to TRBJ2-3; unclear D gene. Trimming took off 4 bases at V and 4 bases at J, with 6 bases between the two ends. From germline, CDR1 is SNHLY and CDR2 FYNNEI. This CDR3 spans 12 amino acids.

The table lists this clonotype with many counts. The rearrangement uses TRBV12-3 or TRBV12-4 and TRBJ2-6; 7 nucleotides line up with TRBD1. The J segment lost 4 bases and the V segment lost 8 bases, leaving 8 bases of the junction unmatched. The length of the CDR3 is 15 residues. The DNA of the CDR3 is TGTGCCAGCTCCGGGACAGTAGCGGGGGCCAACGTCCTGACTTTC. Protein: CASSGTVAGANVLTF.

This clonotype was detected only a few times. V is TRBV9 and J is TRBJ2-3, with unresolved D. Germline lookup yields CDR1 SGDLS and CDR2 YYNGEE. The CDR3 has 12 amino acids. The V end lost 4 bases, the J end lost 10 bases, and 13 bases lay between the germline ends. CDR3 nucleotides: TGTGCCAGCAGCCTAGACGAAGCTCCGCAGTATTTT. It yields the protein CASSLDEAPQYF.

This clonotype came up once. The V gene is TRBV4-1, the J gene TRBJ1-1; D perhaps matches TRBD1 (6 bases). CDR1 is MGHRA and CDR2 is YSYEKL in the germline V gene. Trimming cost V 1 base and J 0 bases, with 12 bases left between them. This CDR3 region has 16 residues. CDR3 residues: CASSQGWTDLNTEAFF. CDR3 DNA: TGCGCCAGCAGCCAAGGTTGGACAGACTTGAACACTGAAGCTTTCTTT.

The chain has TRBV20-1 and TRBJ1-5, with unresolved D. The CDR3 contains 15 residues. V lost 3 bases and J 1 base, leaving 13 bases between the germline ends. CDR1 is DFQATT and CDR2 is SNEGSKA in the germline V gene (reference sequence). Here the CDR3 DNA reads TGCAGTGCTAGTCTAGGATCCAGAAGCAATCAGCCCCAGCATTTT. It yields the protein CSASLGSRSNQPQHF.

This clonotype has only a few counts. The chain has TRBV5-5 and TRBJ2-7, with D perhaps given as TRBD1 or TRBD2 (6 bases each). V lost 5 bases to trimming and J lost 2 bases, with 14 bases between them. CDR3 length: 14 amino acids. Germline CDR1 reads SGHKS; CDR2 reads YYEKEE (reference sequence). CDR3 sequence reads: CASSSIGGPYEQYF. The CDR3 DNA sequence: TGTGCCAGCAGTTCGATTGGGGGGCCCTACGAGCAGTACTTC.

The chain uses TRBV4-1 and TRBJ1-6, with 8 nucleotides matching TRBD1. V gave up 1 base and J gave up 4 bases; unmatched junction bases: 3. This CDR3 spans 16 amino acids. Per the germline V gene, CDR1 is MGHRA and CDR2 is YSYEKL. CDR3 residues: CASSQVWTGYNSPLHF. CDR3 bases: TGCGCCAGCAGCCAAGTCTGGACAGGGTATAATTCACCCCTCCACTTT.

This clonotype was detected ten times or more. This CDR3 reads CASSLRDGANVLTF. DNA of the CDR3: TGCGCCAGCAGCTTACGGGATGGGGCCAACGTCCTGACTTTC. The chain combines TRBV5-1 with TRBJ2-6; TRBD2 is a possible D gene (5 bases). The germline V and J ends were trimmed by 2 bases and 3 bases, with 6 bases remaining between them. The CDR3 is 14 residues long. Germline V gene sequence: CDR1 SGHRS, CDR2 YFSETQ.

The rearrangement links TRBV5-1 to TRBJ2-7; 9 bases align to TRBD1. The trim removed 2 bases at V and 5 bases at J, leaving 5 bases unmatched. Germline V gives CDR1 SGHRS, CDR2 YFSETQ. The CDR3 length is 14 residues. The DNA of the CDR3 is TGCGCCAGCAGCTTCGGACAGGGGCTGGACGAGCAGTACTTC. This gives the protein CASSFGQGLDEQYF. Full variable domain (remainder filled in from reference TRBV5-1 and TRBJ2-7): KAGVTQTPRYLIKTRGQQVTLSCSPISGHRSVSWYQQTPGQGLQFLFEYFSETQRNKGNFPGRFSGRQFSNSRSEMNVSTLELGDSALYLCASSFGQGLDEQYFGPGTRLTVT.

The CDR3 protein is CASSLGDGMNTEAFF. The CDR3, as DNA: TGTGCCAGCAGCTTAGGGGACGGGATGAACACTGAAGCTTTCTTT. The chain carries TRBV11-2 and TRBJ1-1; D may be TRBD1 (5 bases). CDR1 is SGHAT, CDR2 FQNNGV, per germline. Trimming stripped 1 base from V and 0 bases from J, with 9 bases between. CDR3 length: 15 amino acids. The complete variable domain, with remaining parts taken from reference TRBV11-2 and TRBJ1-1, reads EAGVAQSPRYKIIEKRQSVAFWCNPISGHATLYWYQQILGQGPKLLIQFQNNGVVDDSQLPKDRFSAERLKGVDSTLKIQPAKLEDSAVYLCASSLGDGMNTEAFFGQGTRLTVV.

The J gene is TRBJ2-5, the V gene TRBV3-1; D remains unclear. The length of the CDR3 is 15 residues. V lost 5 bases and J lost 4, with 17 bases in between. Looked up from germline, CDR1 is LGHDT and CDR2 is YNNKEL (reference sequence). The CDR3 DNA is TGTGCCAGCAGCATGAGGCGACTGATGGGAGAGACCCAGTACTTC. As protein: CASSMRRLMGETQYF.

V gene TRBV6-2 or TRBV6-3 combines with J gene TRBJ1-1; D unclear. Per the germline V gene, CDR1 is MNHEY and CDR2 is SVGEGT. The CDR3 totals 13 residues. V lost 4 bases, J lost 7 bases, and 13 bases lay in between. CDR3 amino acids: CASSFSVPNEAFF. CDR3 coding DNA: TGTGCCAGCAGTTTTTCGGTTCCCAATGAAGCTTTCTTT.

This clonotype is a singleton in its sample. V and J are TRBV5-1 and TRBJ1-4, with D tentatively TRBD1 (5 bases). V lost 7 bases, J lost 0 bases, and 19 bases lay in between. CDR1 is SGHRS and CDR2 is YFSETQ in the germline V gene. This CDR3 contains 17 residues. The CDR3 nucleotides read TGCGCCAGCGCCACTTCCCCCGTGGGGGCAACTAATGAAAAACTGTTTTTT. Translated: CASATSPVGATNEKLFF.

This clonotype occurred many times. The rearrangement joins TRBV7-9 to TRBJ1-2; 9 nucleotides agree with TRBD1. This CDR3 contains 13 residues. Germline V gives CDR1 SEHNR, CDR2 FQNEAQ (reference sequence). V trimming: 8 bases; J trimming: 9 bases; junction bases outside the gene matches: 10. The CDR3 sequence is CASSTRQGESYTF. CDR3 nucleotides: TGTGCCAGCTCCACCCGACAGGGGGAAAGCTACACCTTC.

Only a few counts were recorded for this clonotype. Here the CDR3 DNA reads TGTGCCAGCAGTAGACTCGGGGAGCGCGAGCAGTACGTC. It codes for CASSRLGEREQYV. The V gene is TRBV6-2 or TRBV6-3, the J gene TRBJ2-7; D is possibly TRBD2 (5 bases). Germline loops: CDR1 MNHEY, CDR2 SVGEGT. V lost 5 bases and J 6 bases, leaving 14 bases between the germline ends. The CDR3 is 13 amino acids.

The rearrangement uses TRBV7-3 and TRBJ2-3; D could derive from TRBD1 or TRBD2 (5 bases each). V was shortened by 5 bases and J by 6 bases, with 18 bases between the two germline ends. This CDR3 spans 15 amino acids. CDR1 and CDR2 from the germline V gene are SGHTA and FQGTGA. The chain's CDR3 is CASSRVGTQVDTQYF. CDR3 in DNA: TGTGCCAGCAGCCGGGTCGGGACCCAGGTCGATACGCAGTATTTT.

The chain has TRBV20-1 and TRBJ2-2; 8 bases agree with TRBD2. J gave up 6 bases and V 3 bases, and 6 bases lay outside the gene matches. Looked up from germline, CDR1 is DFQATT and CDR2 is SNEGSKA (reference sequence). The CDR3 runs 14 residues. The CDR3 DNA sequence: TGCAGTGCTAGGTCGAGCGGGGGTGCCGGGGAGCTGTTTTTT. Its protein is CSARSSGGAGELFF.

The table lists this clonotype with many counts. This chain links TRBV5-1 with TRBJ2-5, with 11 bases that match TRBD2. V shed 4 bases, J shed 2 bases, and the junction held 10 bases outside the gene matches. CDR1 is SGHRS and CDR2 is YFSETQ in the germline V gene. The CDR3 loop spans 17 amino acids. This CDR3 is CASSLGTSGKSQETQYF. CDR3 bases: TGCGCCAGCAGCCTCGGGACTAGCGGAAAGTCACAAGAGACCCAGTACTTC.

This clonotype was picked up a small number of times. The gene calls are TRBV24-1 and TRBJ2-6; no reliable D call. The length of the CDR3 is 18 residues. V dropped 0 bases and J dropped 0 bases, with 11 bases sitting between them. Germline assignment: CDR1 KGHDR and CDR2 SFDVKD. The CDR3 region has the DNA TGTGCCACCAGTGATTTGGGATCGGGTGGCTCTGGGGCCAACGTCCTGACTTTC. Translating it yields CATSDLGSGGSGANVLTF.

V is TRBV2 and J is TRBJ1-2; 12 nucleotides line up with TRBD1. J gave up 6 bases and V 9 bases, and 5 bases lay outside the gene matches. Germline assignment: CDR1 SNHLY and CDR2 FYNNEI. The CDR3 length is 13 residues. This CDR3 is CARPGQGADGYTF. DNA of the CDR3: TGTGCCAGACCGGGACAGGGGGCAGATGGCTACACCTTC.